This paragraph reports one T cell receptor beta chain. The target antigen is unknown. The germline V gene encodes CDR1 MDHEN and CDR2 SYDVKM. J gave up 3 bases and V 7 bases, and 3 bases lay outside the gene matches. This CDR3 comprises 13 residues. These data originate in a study of T cells in Graves' hyperthyroidism and ophthalmopathy. General study points: Ophthalmopathy was told apart from stable hyperthyroidism by a 13 V-J model.

Amplified regions were TCR beta CDR3 sequences from RNA transcripts. Using the HTBI primer set, a first-round RT-PCR was run on the TCR CDR3. TCRdb re-called the multiplex PCR reads through MiXCR, storing one row per CDR3 protein. Of almost 350,000 distinct CDR3 sequences detected, around 18% appear once; the ten largest clones hold about 14%. The TCR was taken from a woman aged 40-49 years with Graves' ophthalmopathy. Sequencing input: blood. The chain uses TRBV28 and TRBJ1-2, with TRBD1 matching over 9 bases. The CDR3 spells CASTGTGYYGYTF. In DNA, the CDR3 is TGTGCCAGCACCGGGACAGGGTACTATGGCTACACCTTC.